This T cell receptor (beta chain) stems from a study of T cell changes during pregnancy in multiple sclerosis. Assay: immunoSEQ multiplex PCR; the TCRdb copy retains only in-frame clones and omits some. The table records about 51,000 clones, approximately 92% of them present only once. Sequencing was performed on CD4+ T cells from peripheral blood mononuclear cells, taken in the third trimester of pregnancy. The origin of this receptor is a female donor with multiple sclerosis, enrolled in a pregnancy study.

CDR3 amino acids: CASSLPLTGQSSYEQYF. The CDR3 region has the DNA TGTGCCAGCAGCTTACCCCTGACAGGGCAAAGCTCCTACGAGCAGTACTTC. The chain links TRBV7-2 to TRBJ2-7, with 7 nucleotides matching TRBD1. The trim removed 2 bases at V and 0 bases at J, leaving 10 bases unmatched. The CDR3 is made up of 17 amino acids. Germline CDR1 is SGHTA and CDR2 is FQGNSA.